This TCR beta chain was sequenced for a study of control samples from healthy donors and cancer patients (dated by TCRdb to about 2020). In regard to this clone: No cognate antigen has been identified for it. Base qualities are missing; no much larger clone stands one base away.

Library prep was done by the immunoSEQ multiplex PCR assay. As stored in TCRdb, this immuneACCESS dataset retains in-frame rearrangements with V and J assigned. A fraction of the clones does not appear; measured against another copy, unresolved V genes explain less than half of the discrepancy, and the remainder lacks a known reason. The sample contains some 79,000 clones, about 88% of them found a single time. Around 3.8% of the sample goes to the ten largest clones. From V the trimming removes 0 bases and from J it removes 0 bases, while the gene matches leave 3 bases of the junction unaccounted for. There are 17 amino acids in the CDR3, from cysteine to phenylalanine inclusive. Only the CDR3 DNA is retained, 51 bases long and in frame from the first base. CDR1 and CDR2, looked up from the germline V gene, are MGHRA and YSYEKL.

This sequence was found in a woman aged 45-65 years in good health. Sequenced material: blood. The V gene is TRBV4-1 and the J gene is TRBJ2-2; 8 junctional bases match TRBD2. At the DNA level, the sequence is TGCGCCAGCAGCCAAGATCAAGCGGGAGCGAACACCGGGGAGCTGTTTTTT. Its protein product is CASSQDQAGANTGELFF.